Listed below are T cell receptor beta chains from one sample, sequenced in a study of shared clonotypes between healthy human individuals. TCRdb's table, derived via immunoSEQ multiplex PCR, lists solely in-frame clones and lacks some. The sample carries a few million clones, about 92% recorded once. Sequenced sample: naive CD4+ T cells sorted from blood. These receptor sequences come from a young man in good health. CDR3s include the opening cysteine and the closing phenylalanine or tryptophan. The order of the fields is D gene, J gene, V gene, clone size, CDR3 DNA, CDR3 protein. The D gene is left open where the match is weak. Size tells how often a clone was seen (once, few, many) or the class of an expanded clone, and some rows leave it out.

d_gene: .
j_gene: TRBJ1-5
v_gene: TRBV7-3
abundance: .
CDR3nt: TGTGCCAGCAGCCGAACGGGGCGCGGGAATCAGCCCCAGCATTTT
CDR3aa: CASSRTGRGNQPQHF

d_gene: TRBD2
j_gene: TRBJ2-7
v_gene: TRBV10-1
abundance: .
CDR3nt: TGCGCCAGCAGCAGCGGGGGGACCTCCTACGAGCAGTACTTC
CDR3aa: CASSSGGTSYEQYF

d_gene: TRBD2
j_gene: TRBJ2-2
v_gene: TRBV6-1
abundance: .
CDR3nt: TGTGCCAGCAGTGTAGTGGGACTAGCGGGACCCGGGGAGCTGTTTTTT
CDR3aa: CASSVVGLAGPGELFF

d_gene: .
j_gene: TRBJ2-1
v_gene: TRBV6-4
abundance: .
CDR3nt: TGTGCCAGTAGATTAGCGGCGGGTGGGATGAATGAGCAGTTCTTC
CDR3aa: CASRLAAGGMNEQFF

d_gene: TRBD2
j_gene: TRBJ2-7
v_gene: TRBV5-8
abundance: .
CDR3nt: TGTGCCAGCAGCTGGCTAAGGGACTCTAGCGGACCCTACGAGCAGTACTTC
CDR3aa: CASSWLRDSSGPYEQYF

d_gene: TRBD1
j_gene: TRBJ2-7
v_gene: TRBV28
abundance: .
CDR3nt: TGTGCCAGCAGTTGGCAGGGGGAAACCTACGAGCAGTACTTC
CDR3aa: CASSWQGETYEQYF

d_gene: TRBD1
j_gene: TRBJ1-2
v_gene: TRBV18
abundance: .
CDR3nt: TGTGCCAGCTCACCAATTTCTACAGGGGTGTATGGCTACACCTTC
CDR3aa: CASSPISTGVYGYTF

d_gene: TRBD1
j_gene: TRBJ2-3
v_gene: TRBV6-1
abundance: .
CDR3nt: TGTGCCAGCAGTGAAAGGGGCAGGGGGCGCATCTCAGATACGCAGTATTTT
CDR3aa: CASSERGRGRISDTQYF

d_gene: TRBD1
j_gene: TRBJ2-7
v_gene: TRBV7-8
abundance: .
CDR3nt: TGTGCCAGCAGCTTTGCACCGGGACAGGGATCGTACGAGCAGTACTTC
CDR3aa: CASSFAPGQGSYEQYF

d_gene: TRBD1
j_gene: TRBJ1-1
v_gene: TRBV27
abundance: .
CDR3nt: TGTGCCAGCAGTCAAGACAGGGGAAACACTGAAGCTTTCTTT
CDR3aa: CASSQDRGNTEAFF

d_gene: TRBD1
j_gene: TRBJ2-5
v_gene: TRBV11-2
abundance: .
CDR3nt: TGTGCCAGCAGCTACGAACCGACAGGGCTGGAGACCCAGTACTTC
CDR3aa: CASSYEPTGLETQYF

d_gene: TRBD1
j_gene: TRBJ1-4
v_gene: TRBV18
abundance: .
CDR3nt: TGTGCCAGCTCACCTTCCGAGGGGGCGGTAAATGAAAAACTGTTTTTT
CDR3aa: CASSPSEGAVNEKLFF

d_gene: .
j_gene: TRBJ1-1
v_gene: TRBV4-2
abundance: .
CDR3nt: TGTGCCAGCAGCCAAGATTCTCAGCTTGCGCCGACTGAAGCTTTCTTT
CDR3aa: CASSQDSQLAPTEAFF

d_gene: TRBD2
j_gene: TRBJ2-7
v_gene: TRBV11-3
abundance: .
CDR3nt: TGTGCCAGCTCCCGGGGGGGCGCGCAGTACTTC
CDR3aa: CASSRGGAQYF

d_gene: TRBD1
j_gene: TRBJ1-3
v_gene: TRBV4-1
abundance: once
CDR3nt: TGCGCCAGCAGCCATAGTGGGGGACAGGGCCAGAACACCATATATTTT
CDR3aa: CASSHSGGQGQNTIYF

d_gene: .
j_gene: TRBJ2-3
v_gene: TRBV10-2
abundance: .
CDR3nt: TGCGCCAGCACCGAAGCCCCAGCGGTGACTGATACGCAGTATTTT
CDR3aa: CASTEAPAVTDTQYF

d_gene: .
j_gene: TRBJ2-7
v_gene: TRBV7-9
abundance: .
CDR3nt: TGTGCCAGCAGCTTAGGGGCTTCCCGCAGTTTCTCGTACCAGCAGTACTTC
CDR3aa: CASSLGASRSFSYQQYF

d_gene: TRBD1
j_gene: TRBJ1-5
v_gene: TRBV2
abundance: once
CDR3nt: TGTGCCAGCAGCCAGGGGGCAAGTAGCAATCAGCCCCAGCATTTT
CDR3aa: CASSQGASSNQPQHF

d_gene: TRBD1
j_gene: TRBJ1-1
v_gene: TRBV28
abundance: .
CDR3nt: TGTGCCAGCAGCGGAACAGGGGTGGGGAACACTGAAGCTTTCTTT
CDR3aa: CASSGTGVGNTEAFF

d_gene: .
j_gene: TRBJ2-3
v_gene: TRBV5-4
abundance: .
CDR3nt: TGTGCCAGCAGCTCGGGGAGCACAGATACGCAGTATTTT
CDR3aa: CASSSGSTDTQYF

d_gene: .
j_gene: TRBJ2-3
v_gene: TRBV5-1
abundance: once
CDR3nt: TGCGCCAGCAGCCCGGGACACCTTAGCACAGATACGCAGTATTTT
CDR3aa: CASSPGHLSTDTQYF

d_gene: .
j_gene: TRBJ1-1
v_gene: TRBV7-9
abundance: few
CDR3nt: TGTGCCAGCAGCTTGAGGGGGATGAACACTGAAGCTTTCTTT
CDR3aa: CASSLRGMNTEAFF

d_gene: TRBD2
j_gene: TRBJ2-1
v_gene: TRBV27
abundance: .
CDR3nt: TGTGCCAGCAGTTTTCTAGCGGGAGGTGAGCAGTTCTTC
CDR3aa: CASSFLAGGEQFF

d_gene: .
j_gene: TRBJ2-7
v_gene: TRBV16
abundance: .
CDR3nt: TGTGCCAGCAGCGCTCGGGGGACACCTCGATACGAGCAGTACTTC
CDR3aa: CASSARGTPRYEQYF

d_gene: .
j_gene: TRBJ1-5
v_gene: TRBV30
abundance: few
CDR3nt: TGTGCCTGGAGTAGAGGGGCCAATCAGCCCCAGCATTTT
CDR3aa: CAWSRGANQPQHF

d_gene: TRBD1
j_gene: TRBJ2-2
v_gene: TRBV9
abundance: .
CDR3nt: TGTGCCAGCAGCGTAGCGGCAGGGGGCACCGGGGAGCTGTTTTTT
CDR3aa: CASSVAAGGTGELFF

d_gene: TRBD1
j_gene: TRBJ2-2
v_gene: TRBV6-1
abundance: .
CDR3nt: TGTGCCAGCAGAGCCGGGACAGGGGGAACCGGGGAGCTGTTTTTT
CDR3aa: CASRAGTGGTGELFF

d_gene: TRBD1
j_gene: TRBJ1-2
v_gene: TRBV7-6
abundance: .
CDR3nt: TGTGCCAGCAGCGCTGCAGGGGGCTATGGCTACACCTTC
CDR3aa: CASSAAGGYGYTF

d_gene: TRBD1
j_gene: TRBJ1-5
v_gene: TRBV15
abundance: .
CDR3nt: TGTGCCACCAGCAGAGAAAGGACAGGGGGAGGGCAGCCCCAGCATTTT
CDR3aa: CATSRERTGGGQPQHF

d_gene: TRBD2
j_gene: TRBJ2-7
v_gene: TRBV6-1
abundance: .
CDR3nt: TGTGCCAGCAGTGAAGCCTTTACTAGCGGGGGGACCTACGAGCAGTACTTC
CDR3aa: CASSEAFTSGGTYEQYF

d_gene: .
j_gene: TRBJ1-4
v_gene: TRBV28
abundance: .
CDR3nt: TGTGCCAGCAGCCCTCTGGGGAGGGCCAAAAATGAAAAACTGTTTTTT
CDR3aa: CASSPLGRAKNEKLFF

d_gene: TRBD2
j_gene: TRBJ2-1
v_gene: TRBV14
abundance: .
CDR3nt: TGTGCCAGCAGCTACCTAGCGGTTAATGAGCAGTTCTTC
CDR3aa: CASSYLAVNEQFF

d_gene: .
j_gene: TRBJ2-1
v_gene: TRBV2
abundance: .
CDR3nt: TGTGCCAGCAGTGTCGACAATGAGCAGTTCTTC
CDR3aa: CASSVDNEQFF

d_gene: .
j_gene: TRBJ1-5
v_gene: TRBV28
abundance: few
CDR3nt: TGTGCCAGCCACAATGGCTACAATCAGCCCCAGCATTTT
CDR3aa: CASHNGYNQPQHF

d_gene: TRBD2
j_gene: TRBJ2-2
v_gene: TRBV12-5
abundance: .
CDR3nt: TGTGCTAGTGGTTTGGTACTAGCGGGAGGCCCCGGGGAGCTGTTTTTT
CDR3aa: CASGLVLAGGPGELFF

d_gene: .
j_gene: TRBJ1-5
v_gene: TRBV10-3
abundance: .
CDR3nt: TGTGCCATCGCTACTAGCAATCAGCCCCAGCATTTT
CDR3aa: CAIATSNQPQHF

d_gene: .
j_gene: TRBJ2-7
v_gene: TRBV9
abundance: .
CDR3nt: TGTGCCAGCAGCCCCGTCTCGGAGACATCCGAGCAGTACTTC
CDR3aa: CASSPVSETSEQYF

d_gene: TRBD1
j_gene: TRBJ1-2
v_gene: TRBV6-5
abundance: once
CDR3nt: TGTGCCAGCAGTCCCCAGGGGGAGAGCTATGGCTACACCTTC
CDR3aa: CASSPQGESYGYTF

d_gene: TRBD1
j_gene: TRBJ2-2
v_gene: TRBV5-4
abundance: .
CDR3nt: TGTGCCAGCAGCCTTGACCCGGGACAGACAATCAGGGAGCTGTTTTTT
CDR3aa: CASSLDPGQTIRELFF

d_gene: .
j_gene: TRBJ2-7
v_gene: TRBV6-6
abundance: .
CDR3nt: TGTGCCAGCAGCCCCCCGCAGGGTCGAGAGCAGTACTTC
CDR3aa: CASSPPQGREQYF

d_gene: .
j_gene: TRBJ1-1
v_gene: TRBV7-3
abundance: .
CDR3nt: TGTGCCAGCAGCTTAAATGCCGGGGGCACTGAAGCTTTCTTT
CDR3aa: CASSLNAGGTEAFF

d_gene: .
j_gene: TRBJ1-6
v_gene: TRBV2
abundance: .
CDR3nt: TGTGCCAGCAGGGTTTTTACAGGGAAAGAATCACCCCTCCACTTT
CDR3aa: CASRVFTGKESPLHF

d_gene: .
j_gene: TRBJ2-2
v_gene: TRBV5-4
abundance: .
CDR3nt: TGTGCCAGCAGCAGCCGACTAGCGAACACCGGGGAGCTGTTTTTT
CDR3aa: CASSSRLANTGELFF

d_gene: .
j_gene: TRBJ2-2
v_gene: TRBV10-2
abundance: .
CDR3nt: TGCGCCAGCGGCAGACCGGGAAGCACCGGGGAGCTGTTTTTT
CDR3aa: CASGRPGSTGELFF

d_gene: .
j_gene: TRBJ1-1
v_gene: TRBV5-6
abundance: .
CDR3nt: TGTGCCAGCAGCTCAGGGGTTAACACTGAAGCTTTCTTT
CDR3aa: CASSSGVNTEAFF

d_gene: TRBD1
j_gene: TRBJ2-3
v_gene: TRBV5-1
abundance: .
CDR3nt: TGCGCCAGCAGCGGACAGGGGACAGATACGCAGTATTTT
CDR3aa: CASSGQGTDTQYF

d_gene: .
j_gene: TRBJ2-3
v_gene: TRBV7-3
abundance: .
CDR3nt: TGTGCCAGCAGCTTCCGGGACCCCAGGGATACGCAGTATTTT
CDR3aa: CASSFRDPRDTQYF

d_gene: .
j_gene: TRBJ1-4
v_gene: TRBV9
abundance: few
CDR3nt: TGTGCCAGCAGCCCCAGAGGACATCCGAAGGAAAAACTGTTTTTT
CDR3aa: CASSPRGHPKEKLFF

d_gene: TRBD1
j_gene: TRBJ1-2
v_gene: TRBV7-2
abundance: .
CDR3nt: TGTGCCAGCAGCTTAGGAGGACAGGGTCGAGGCTATGGCTACACCTTC
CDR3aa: CASSLGGQGRGYGYTF

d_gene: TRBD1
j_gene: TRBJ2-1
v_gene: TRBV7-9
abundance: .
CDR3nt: TGTGCCAGCAGCCCCGGGACAGCTAATGAGCAGTTCTTC
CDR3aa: CASSPGTANEQFF

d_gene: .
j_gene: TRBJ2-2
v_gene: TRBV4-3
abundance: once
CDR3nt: TGCGCCAGCAGTTCGACAGTCATCACCGGGGAGCTGTTTTTT
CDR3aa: CASSSTVITGELFF

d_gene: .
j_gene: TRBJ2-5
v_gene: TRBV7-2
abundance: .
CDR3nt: TGTGCCAGCAAGACGAACCAAGAGACCCAGTACTTC
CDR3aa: CASKTNQETQYF

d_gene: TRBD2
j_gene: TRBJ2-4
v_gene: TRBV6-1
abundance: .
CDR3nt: TGTGCCAGCAGTGAGTGGGGGGGAAACATTCAGTACTTC
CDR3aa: CASSEWGGNIQYF

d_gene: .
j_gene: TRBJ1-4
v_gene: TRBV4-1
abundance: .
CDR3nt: TGCGCCAGCAGCCAGAGAGTACAGGGCTCTAATGAAAAACTGTTTTTT
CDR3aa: CASSQRVQGSNEKLFF

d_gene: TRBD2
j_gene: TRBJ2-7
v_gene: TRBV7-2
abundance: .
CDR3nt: TGTGCCAGCAGCCCCGGGAGGCCGTCCTACGAGCAGTACTTC
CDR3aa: CASSPGRPSYEQYF

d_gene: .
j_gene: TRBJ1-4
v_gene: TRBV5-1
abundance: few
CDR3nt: TGCGCCAGCAGCATGACTGTGGCAACTAATGAAAAACTGTTTTTT
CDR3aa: CASSMTVATNEKLFF

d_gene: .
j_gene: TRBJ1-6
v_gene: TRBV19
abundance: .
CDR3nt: TGTGCCAGTGGCAAGACCGTCGCAAATTCACCCCTCCACTTT
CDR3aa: CASGKTVANSPLHF

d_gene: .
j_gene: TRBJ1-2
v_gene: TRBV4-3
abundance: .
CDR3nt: TGCGCCAGCAGCCAAGTCTCCGGGCCCTATGGCTACACCTTC
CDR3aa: CASSQVSGPYGYTF